The entry below gives a single TCR beta chain sequence along with its context. The germline V gene has CDR1 SGHAT and CDR2 FQDESV (reference sequence). Trimming stripped 2 bases from V and 2 bases from J, with 12 bases between. The CDR3 is 16 residues long. Measured with immunoSEQ multiplex PCR; TCRdb has only the in-frame clones, and not every one. The sample shows roughly 56,000 clones, 91% of them seen only once. The sample originates from a study of T cell changes during pregnancy in multiple sclerosis. This sequence originates from a female donor in good health, enrolled as a control in a pregnancy study. The rearrangement joins TRBV11-1 to TRBJ2-2, with no clear D. Sequences were derived from CD4+ T cells from peripheral blood mononuclear cells, sampled after pregnancy. The CDR3 loop reads CASSLSAVTNTGELFF. The CDR3 region has the DNA TGTGCCAGCAGCTTATCGGCGGTTACAAACACCGGGGAGCTGTTTTTT.